One sample yielded the 32 T cell receptor beta chains listed below, sequenced in a study of T-cell memory formation after mild COVID-19. MiXCR, run by TCRdb on the 5' RACE reads, gives a single entry per CDR3 protein. Altogether over 300,000 distinct CDR3 sequences are present, 20% to 25% being singletons, with the ten largest covering approximately 22%. Material: PBMCs or a T cell subset sorted from them (not recorded which). Source of these receptors: a young man who had mild COVID-19 (a few samples of this study predate the infection). Cell type and time point are not known.

Only a few counts were recorded for this clonotype. This chain joins TRBV29-1 and TRBJ1-2; D is ambiguous. Deletions cut 6 bases from V and 5 bases from J, with 16 bases between. CDR1 is SQVTM, CDR2 ANQGSEA, per germline. This CDR3 region has 13 residues. CDR3 sequence (DNA): TGCAGCGTGCGCGAGGCAGGCCATTATGGCTACACCTTC. Encoded protein: CSVREAGHYGYTF.

This clonotype showed up just a few times. The V gene is TRBV20-1, the J gene TRBJ2-5, with D perhaps TRBD1 (6 bases). The CDR3 totals 13 residues. V lost 5 bases, J lost 5 bases, and 15 bases lay in between. Germline V gene sequence: CDR1 DFQATT, CDR2 SNEGSKA (reference sequence). CDR3 residues: CSASTGRAETQYF. The CDR3 DNA follows: TGCAGTGCTTCGACAGGACGCGCGGAGACCCAGTACTTC.

J is TRBJ2-2 and V is TRBV5-6; a weak D match, TRBD2 (5 bases). Trimming removed 0 bases from V and 1 base from J, with 10 bases in between. The length of the CDR3 is 16 residues. Germline V CDR1 and CDR2: SGHDT, YYEEEE. CDR3 sequence: CASSLENGVNTGELFF. CDR3 DNA: TGTGCCAGCAGCTTGGAAAACGGGGTGAACACCGGGGAGCTGTTTTTT.

This clonotype was counted a few times. This sequence joins TRBV6-5 and TRBJ2-2; 10 bases map to TRBD2. The V and J ends lost 5 bases and 3 bases, in that order; junction bases with no gene match: 6. The CDR3 is 16 amino acids. Germline CDR1 MNHEY, CDR2 SVGAGI. CDR3 bases: TGTGCCAGCAGTCTAAGCGGGGGGGCGGACACCGGGGAGCTGTTTTTT. Its translation is CASSLSGGADTGELFF.

This clonotype was detected only a few times. The chain employs TRBV12-3 or TRBV12-4 and TRBJ1-1, with D unresolved. Trimming left V 1 base short and J 10 bases short, with 10 bases between. The CDR3 length is 12 residues. In DNA form, the CDR3 reads TGTGCCAGCAGTTTAGGGTACTCGGGAGCTTTCTTT. Its protein product is CASSLGYSGAFF.

This clonotype came up once. The chain joins TRBV18 to TRBJ2-3; a possible D gene is TRBD1 (6 bases). The CDR3 has 17 residues. V was trimmed by 3 bases and J by 0 bases, leaving 16 bases between them. Germline V gives CDR1 KGHSH, CDR2 LQKENI. Here the CDR3 reads CASSPSRGNPSTDTQYF. The DNA for the CDR3 is TGTGCCAGCTCACCTTCGAGGGGGAACCCTAGCACAGATACGCAGTATTTT.

This chain connects TRBV12-3 or TRBV12-4 to TRBJ2-1; maybe TRBD1 (5 bases). Between the trimmed V and J ends, which lost 4 bases and 2 bases, there was a span of 9 bases. The length of the CDR3 is 14 residues. The CDR3 sequence is CASSWGRAYNEQFF. CDR3 nucleotide sequence: TGTGCCAGCAGTTGGGGCCGAGCCTACAATGAGCAGTTCTTC.

The genes are TRBV7-9 and TRBJ2-1; TRBD2 matches at 8 bases. The CDR3 is 15 residues long. Germline V gene lookup returns CDR1 SEHNR and CDR2 FQNEAQ (reference sequence). V lost 4 bases to trimming and J lost 9 bases; unmatched junction nucleotides: 11. The CDR3 here is CASSSPLGGGTEQFF. CDR3 coding DNA: TGTGCCAGCAGCTCCCCTCTGGGCGGGGGGACTGAGCAGTTCTTC.

This clonotype was observed a handful of times. The V gene is TRBV4-1, the J gene TRBJ2-2; D call uncertain. The CDR3 extends over 18 amino acids. Germline-derived CDR1 and CDR2 are MGHRA and YSYEKL. Trimming removed 0 bases at V and 0 bases at J, with 14 bases between. CDR3 region: CASSQEGSLVANTGELFF. The CDR3, as DNA: TGCGCCAGCAGCCAAGAGGGTTCCCTCGTCGCGAACACCGGGGAGCTGTTTTTT.

The V gene is TRBV7-8, the J gene TRBJ2-2, with D possibly matching TRBD2 (5 bases). From germline, CDR1 is SGHVS and CDR2 FQNEAQ. The length of the CDR3 is 16 residues. Between the trimmed V and J ends, which lost 1 base and 1 base, there was a span of 10 bases. CDR3 DNA: TGTGCCAGCAGCTTAGATTACAGCGGGAACACCGGGGAGCTGTTTTTT. This gives the protein CASSLDYSGNTGELFF.

The rearrangement joins TRBV20-1 to TRBJ2-4, with D possibly being TRBD2 (5 bases). Between the trimmed V and J ends, which lost 0 bases and 15 bases, there was a span of 18 bases. CDR3 length equals 13 residues. Germline V gives CDR1 DFQATT, CDR2 SNEGSKA (reference sequence). CDR3 nucleotide sequence: TGCAGTGCTAGAGAGGCGGGCATATCGGGTCGGTACTTC. This codes for CSAREAGISGRYF.

The rearrangement joins TRBV5-1 to TRBJ2-3; 7 nucleotides match TRBD2. CDR3 length: 16 residues. Germline loops: CDR1 SGHRS, CDR2 YFSETQ. V dropped 4 bases and J dropped 0; count of bases not matched to a gene: 8. DNA for the CDR3: TGCGCCAGCAGCCCTGGGGGTAGCGGGAGCACAGATACGCAGTATTTT. It codes for CASSPGGSGSTDTQYF.

This chain's CDR3 is CASRKRGAQGVQFF. Here the CDR3 DNA reads TGCGCCAGCAGGAAGCGGGGGGCCCAAGGTGTGCAGTTCTTC. The chain carries TRBV23-1 and TRBJ2-1; TRBD2 agrees at 9 bases. Being an ORF, TRBV23-1 has a function that is uncertain. The V gene end was trimmed by 6 bases and the J gene end by 12 bases; junction bases not matched to a gene: 12. The CDR3 length is 14 residues.

The rearrangement joins TRBV6-2 or TRBV6-3 to TRBJ2-7; D gene uncertain. The V end was cut by 5 bases, the J end by 4 bases, with 18 bases between. The CDR3 totals 15 residues. Germline lookup yields CDR1 MNHEY and CDR2 SVGEGT. CDR3 amino acids: CASSAPGNLRYEQYV. The CDR3 DNA reads TGTGCCAGCAGTGCCCCAGGAAACCTAAGGTACGAGCAGTACGTC.

The V and J genes are TRBV6-2 or TRBV6-3 and TRBJ2-5; D gene unclear. Trimming removed 8 bases from V and 2 bases from J, with 9 bases in between. Per germline, CDR1 MNHEY and CDR2 SVGEGT. CDR3 length: 12 amino acids. The CDR3 DNA reads as TGTGCCAGCGGTCATAATCAAGAGACCCAGTACTTC. Protein: CASGHNQETQYF.

The rearrangement joins TRBV2 to TRBJ1-2; D is uncertain. The germline gives CDR1 SNHLY, CDR2 FYNNEI. V lost 6 bases and J lost 4, with 12 bases in between. This CDR3 has 13 amino acids. CDR3 DNA sequence: TGTGCCAGCAGGTCGACGGGCAGCTATGGCTACACCTTC. Translation gives CASRSTGSYGYTF.

The V gene is TRBV27, the J gene TRBJ2-6; maybe TRBD1 (5 bases). With 5 bases removed from V and 0 bases from J, the gap between germline ends came to 17 bases. Germline V CDR1 and CDR2: MNHEY, SMNVEV (reference sequence). The CDR3 runs 18 residues. The CDR3 loop reads CASSTTWGLSSGANVLTF. Here the CDR3 DNA reads TGTGCCAGCAGTACGACCTGGGGCCTCAGCTCTGGGGCCAACGTCCTGACTTTC.

The genes are TRBV7-9 and TRBJ2-4; unclear D gene. CDR3 length: 11 amino acids. Looked up from germline, CDR1 is SEHNR and CDR2 is FQNEAQ (reference sequence). Trimming stripped 1 base from V and 8 bases from J, with 3 bases between. The CDR3 nucleotides read TGTGCCAGCAGCTTAGTGGACATTCAGTACTTC. Its protein is CASSLVDIQYF.

This clonotype occurred a few times. This rearrangement joins TRBV3-1 to TRBJ2-3; unclear D gene. This CDR3 is 15 amino acids long. Trimming cost V 8 bases and J 5 bases, with 20 bases left between them. The germline gives CDR1 LGHDT, CDR2 YNNKEL (reference sequence). In nucleotides, the CDR3 is TGTGCCAGCCAGAAGGGCGTCTTCAAGGGAGATACGCAGTATTTT. Its translation: CASQKGVFKGDTQYF.

This clonotype has a handful of counts. The CDR3 sequence: CASSYGGSPEQFF. The CDR3 DNA sequence: TGTGCCAGCAGTTACGGTGGGAGCCCTGAGCAGTTCTTC. The rearrangement links TRBV6-5 to TRBJ2-1; D might be TRBD2 (5 bases). Trimming took 2 bases from V and 9 from J, leaving 11 bases between them. The CDR3 is 13 residues long. Germline V gene lookup returns CDR1 MNHEY and CDR2 SVGAGI.

The V gene is TRBV20-1, the J gene TRBJ1-1; D may be TRBD1 (5 bases). Per germline, CDR1 DFQATT and CDR2 SNEGSKA (reference sequence). Trimming took 6 bases from V and 3 from J, leaving 23 bases between them. The CDR3 runs to 16 residues. The CDR3 sequence: CSASRPSGGMYTEAFF. CDR3 bases: TGCAGTGCCAGTCGTCCCAGCGGGGGTATGTACACTGAAGCTTTCTTT.

At least ten counts were recorded for this clonotype. The chain employs TRBV7-2 and TRBJ1-5; D remains ambiguous. Germline loops: CDR1 SGHTA, CDR2 FQGNSA. The V gene lost 4 bases and the J gene lost 0 bases, with 1 base spanning the gap. This CDR3 is 12 amino acids long. CDR3 nucleotide sequence: TGTGCCAGCAGCTATAGCAATCAGCCCCAGCATTTT. Translation gives CASSYSNQPQHF.

The chain uses TRBV4-2 and TRBJ2-2, with TRBD1 identical over 12 bases. This CDR3 is 18 amino acids long. Germline lookup yields CDR1 LGHNA and CDR2 YNFKEQ. Trimming at V came to 5 bases and at J to 0 bases, leaving 7 bases not matched to a gene. DNA for the CDR3: TGTGCCAGCAGCGGACCGGGACAGGGGGCCTCGAACACCGGGGAGCTGTTTTTT. It translates to CASSGPGQGASNTGELFF.

This rearrangement joins TRBV7-2 to TRBJ2-7; D is undetermined. The CDR3 extends over 12 amino acids. Trimming stripped 4 bases from V and 7 bases from J, with 11 bases between. Germline V gives CDR1 SGHTA, CDR2 FQGNSA. The DNA for the CDR3 is TGTGCCAGCAGCTACCACCTCTCGGAGCAGTACTTC. It specifies CASSYHLSEQYF.

This chain uses TRBV4-3 with TRBJ1-5, with D hard to call. V lost 0 bases and J 1 base, leaving 16 bases between the germline ends. The germline gives CDR1 LGHNA, CDR2 YSLEER. The CDR3 runs to 18 residues. The CDR3 region has the DNA TGCGCCAGCAGCCAAGATAGGGCGACGGGTGGGAGCAATCAGCCCCAGCATTTT. Translated: CASSQDRATGGSNQPQHF.

This chain uses TRBV12-3 or TRBV12-4 with TRBJ2-4; D not certain. V gave up 1 base and J gave up 4 bases, with 5 bases separating them. The CDR3 totals 13 residues. The DNA for the CDR3 is TGTGCCAGCAGTTTAGACGGAAAAAACATTCAGTACTTC. It translates to CASSLDGKNIQYF.

This clonotype has a handful of counts. In nucleotides, the CDR3 is TGTGCCATTAACCCCGGGACAGGGGAAGGCTACACCTTC. This sequence encodes CAINPGTGEGYTF. The chain couples TRBV10-3 to TRBJ1-2; 10 positions match TRBD1. J was trimmed by 8 bases and V by 9 bases; bases with no gene match: 9. Germline V gene data show CDR1 as ENHRY and CDR2 as SYGVKD. CDR3 length: 13 residues.

The chain carries TRBV24-1 and TRBJ2-3; D gene unclear. The V end lost 3 bases, the J end lost 4 bases, and 4 bases lay between the germline ends. This CDR3 region has 12 residues. Germline V gives CDR1 KGHDR, CDR2 SFDVKD. CDR3 bases: TGTGCCACCAGTGATCTGGCAGATACGCAGTATTTT. As protein: CATSDLADTQYF.

The rearrangement uses TRBV4-2 and TRBJ1-4; no clear D. Between the trimmed V and J ends, which lost 1 base and 8 bases, there was a span of 11 bases. Germline V gene lookup returns CDR1 LGHNA and CDR2 YNFKEQ. The CDR3 runs to 14 residues. The CDR3 DNA reads TGTGCCAGCAGCCAAGTTGCAGTTTCGGAAAAACTGTTTTTT. This gives the protein CASSQVAVSEKLFF.

The table lists this clonotype with many counts. The genes are TRBV5-6 and TRBJ2-3; D uncertain. CDR3 size: 15 residues. Trimming took 4 bases from V and 1 from J, leaving 13 bases between them. Germline loops: CDR1 SGHDT, CDR2 YYEEEE. The CDR3 sequence is CASSRSSTGTDTQYF. In nucleotides, the CDR3 is TGTGCCAGCAGCCGGAGTTCGACGGGCACAGATACGCAGTATTTT.

The gene calls are TRBV24-1 and TRBJ2-6; possibly TRBD1 for D (6 bases). CDR3 length: 18 residues. The germline V gene has CDR1 KGHDR and CDR2 SFDVKD. Deletions cut 4 bases from V and 2 bases from J, with 17 bases between. For the CDR3, the DNA is TGTGCCACCAGTGACCACAGGGTAGGCTACGCTGGGGCCAACGTCCTGACTTTC. Encoded protein: CATSDHRVGYAGANVLTF.

This clonotype was observed a few times. The gene calls are TRBV6-1 and TRBJ2-7, with D maybe TRBD2 (6 bases). Germline CDR1 reads MNHNS; CDR2 reads SASEGT. The ends were cut back, 11 bases at V and 4 bases at J, with 12 bases in the middle. This CDR3 has 11 amino acids. The CDR3 nucleotides are TGTGCCGGCGGGGACGGGTACGAGCAGTACTTC. Amino acid sequence: CAGGDGYEQYF.